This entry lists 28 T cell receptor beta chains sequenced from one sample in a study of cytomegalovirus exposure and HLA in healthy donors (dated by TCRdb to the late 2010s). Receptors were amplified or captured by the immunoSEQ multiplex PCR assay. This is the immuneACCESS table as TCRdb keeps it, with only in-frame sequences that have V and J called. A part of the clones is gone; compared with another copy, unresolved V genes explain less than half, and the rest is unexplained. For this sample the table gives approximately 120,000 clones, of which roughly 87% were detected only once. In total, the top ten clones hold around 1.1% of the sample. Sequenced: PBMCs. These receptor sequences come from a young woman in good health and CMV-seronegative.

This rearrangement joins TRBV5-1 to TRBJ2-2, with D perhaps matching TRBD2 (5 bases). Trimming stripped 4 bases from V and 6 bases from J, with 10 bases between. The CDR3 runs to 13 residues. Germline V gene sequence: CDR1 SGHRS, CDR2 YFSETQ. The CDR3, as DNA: TGCGCCAGCAGCCCGGTCGGGGCCGGGGAGCTGTTTTTT. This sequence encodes CASSPVGAGELFF.

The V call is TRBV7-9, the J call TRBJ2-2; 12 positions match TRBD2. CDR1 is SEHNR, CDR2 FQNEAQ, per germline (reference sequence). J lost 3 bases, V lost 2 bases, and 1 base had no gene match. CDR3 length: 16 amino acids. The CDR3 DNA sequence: TGTGCCAGCAGCTTACGACTAGCGGGAGACACCGGGGAGCTGTTTTTT. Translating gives CASSLRLAGDTGELFF. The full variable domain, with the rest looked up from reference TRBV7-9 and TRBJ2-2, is DTGVSQNPRHKITKRGQNVTFRCDPISEHNRLYWYRQTLGQGPEFLTYFQNEAQLEKSRLLSDRFSAERPKGSFSTLEIQRTEQGDSAMYLCASSLRLAGDTGELFFGEGSRLTVL.

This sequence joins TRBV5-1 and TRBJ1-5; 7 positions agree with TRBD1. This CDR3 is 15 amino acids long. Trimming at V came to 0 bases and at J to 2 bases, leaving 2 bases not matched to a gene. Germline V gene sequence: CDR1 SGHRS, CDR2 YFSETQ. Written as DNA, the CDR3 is TGCGCCAGCAGCTTGGAAGGGGGCGGCAATCAGCCCCAGCATTTT. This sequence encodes CASSLEGGGNQPQHF.

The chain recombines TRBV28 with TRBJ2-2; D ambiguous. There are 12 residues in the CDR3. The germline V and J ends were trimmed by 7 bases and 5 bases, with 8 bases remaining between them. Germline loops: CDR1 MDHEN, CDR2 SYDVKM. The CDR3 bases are TGTGCCAGCATAACGGAGACCGGGGAGCTGTTTTTT. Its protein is CASITETGELFF.

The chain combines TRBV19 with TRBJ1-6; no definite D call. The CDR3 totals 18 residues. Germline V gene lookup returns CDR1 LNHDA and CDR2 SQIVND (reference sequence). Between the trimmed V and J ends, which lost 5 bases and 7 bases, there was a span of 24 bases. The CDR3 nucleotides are TGTGCCAGTAGTCCCAGCGGAAAAGGGTGGGGTTTGAATTCACCCCTCCACTTT. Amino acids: CASSPSGKGWGLNSPLHF.

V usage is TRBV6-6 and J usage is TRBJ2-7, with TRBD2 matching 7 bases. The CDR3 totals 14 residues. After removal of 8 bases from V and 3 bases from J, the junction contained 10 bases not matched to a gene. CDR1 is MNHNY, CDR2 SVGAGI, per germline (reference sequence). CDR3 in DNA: TGTGCCAGCGGATTGGGCGGACTAGTCTACGAGCAGTACTTC. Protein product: CASGLGGLVYEQYF.

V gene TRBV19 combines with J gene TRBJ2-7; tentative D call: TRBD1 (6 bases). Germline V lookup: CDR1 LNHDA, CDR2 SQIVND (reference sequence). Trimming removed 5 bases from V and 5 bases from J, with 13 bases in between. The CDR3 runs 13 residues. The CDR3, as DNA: TGTGCCAGTAGTCCTGCAGGGGTCCACGAGCAGTACGTC. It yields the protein CASSPAGVHEQYV.

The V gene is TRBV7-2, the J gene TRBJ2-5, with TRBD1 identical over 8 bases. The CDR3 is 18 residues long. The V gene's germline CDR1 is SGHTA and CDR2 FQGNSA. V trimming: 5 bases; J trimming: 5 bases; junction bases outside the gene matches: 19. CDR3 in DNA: TGTGCCAGCAGCCCTGGCAGGGCGCAGGGGGCAGTCAGGGAGACCCAGTACTTC. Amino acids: CASSPGRAQGAVRETQYF.

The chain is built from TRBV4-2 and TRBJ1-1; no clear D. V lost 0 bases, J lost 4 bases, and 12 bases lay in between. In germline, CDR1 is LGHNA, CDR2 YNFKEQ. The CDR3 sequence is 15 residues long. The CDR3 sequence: CASSQDNRAATEAFF. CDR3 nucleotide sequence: TGTGCCAGCAGCCAAGATAATAGAGCCGCCACTGAAGCTTTCTTT.

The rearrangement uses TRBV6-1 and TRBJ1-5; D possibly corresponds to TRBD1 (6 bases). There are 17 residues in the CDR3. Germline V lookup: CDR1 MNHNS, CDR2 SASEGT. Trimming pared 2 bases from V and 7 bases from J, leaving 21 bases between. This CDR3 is CASSERRGGGRAQPQHF. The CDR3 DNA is TGTGCCAGCAGTGAAAGAAGGGGGGGCGGACGAGCCCAGCCCCAGCATTTT.

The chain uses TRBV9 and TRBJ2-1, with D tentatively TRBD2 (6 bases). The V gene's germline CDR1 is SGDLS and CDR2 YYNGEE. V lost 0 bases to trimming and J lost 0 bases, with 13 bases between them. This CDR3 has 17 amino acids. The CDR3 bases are TGTGCCAGCAGCGTAGGTGGGCTAGCGACCTCCTACAATGAGCAGTTCTTC. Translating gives CASSVGGLATSYNEQFF.

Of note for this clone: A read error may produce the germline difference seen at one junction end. The chain's CDR3 is CASSLLAGDNEQLF. In nucleotides, the CDR3 is TGTGCCAGCAGCTTACTAGCGGGGGACAATGAGCAGCTCTTC. The rearrangement uses TRBV13 and TRBJ2-1, with 10 positions matching TRBD2. CDR1 and CDR2 (germline): PRHDT, FYEKMQ (reference sequence). The CDR3 length is 14 residues.

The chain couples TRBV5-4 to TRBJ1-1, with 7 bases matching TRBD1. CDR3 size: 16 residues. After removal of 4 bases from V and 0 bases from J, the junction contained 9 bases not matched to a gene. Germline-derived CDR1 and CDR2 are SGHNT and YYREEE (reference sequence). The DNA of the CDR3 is TGTGCCAGCAGCAATCGACAGGGATTAATGAACACTGAAGCTTTCTTT. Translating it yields CASSNRQGLMNTEAFF.

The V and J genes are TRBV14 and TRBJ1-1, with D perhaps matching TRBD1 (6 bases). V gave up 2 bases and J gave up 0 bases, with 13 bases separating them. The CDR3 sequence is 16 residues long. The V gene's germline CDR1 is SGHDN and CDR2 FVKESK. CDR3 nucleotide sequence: TGTGCCAGCAGCCAAAGGACCGGGACAATGAACACTGAAGCTTTCTTT. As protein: CASSQRTGTMNTEAFF.

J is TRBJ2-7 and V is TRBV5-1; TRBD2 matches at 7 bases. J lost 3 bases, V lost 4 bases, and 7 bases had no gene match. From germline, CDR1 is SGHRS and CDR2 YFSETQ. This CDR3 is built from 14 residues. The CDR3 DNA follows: TGCGCCAGCAGCAGCGGGACTTTGATCTACGAGCAGTACTTC. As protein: CASSSGTLIYEQYF.

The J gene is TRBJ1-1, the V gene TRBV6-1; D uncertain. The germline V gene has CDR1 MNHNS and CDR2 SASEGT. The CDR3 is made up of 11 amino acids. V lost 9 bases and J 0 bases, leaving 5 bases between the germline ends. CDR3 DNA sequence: TGTGCCAGTAACATGAACACTGAAGCTTTCTTT. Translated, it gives CASNMNTEAFF.

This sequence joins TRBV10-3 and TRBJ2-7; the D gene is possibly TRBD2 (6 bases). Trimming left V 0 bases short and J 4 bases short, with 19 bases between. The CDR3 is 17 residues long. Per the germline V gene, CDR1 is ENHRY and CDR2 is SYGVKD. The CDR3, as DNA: TGTGCCATCAGTGAGTCGGGCGGGACGAACCCGGCGTACGAGCAGTACGTC. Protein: CAISESGGTNPAYEQYV.

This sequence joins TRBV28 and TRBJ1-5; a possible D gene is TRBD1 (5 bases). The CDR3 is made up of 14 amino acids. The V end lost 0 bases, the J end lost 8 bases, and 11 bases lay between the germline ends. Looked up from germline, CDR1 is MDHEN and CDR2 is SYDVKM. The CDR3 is CASSLWGRYKPQHF. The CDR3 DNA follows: TGTGCCAGCAGTTTATGGGGGCGCTACAAGCCCCAGCATTTT.

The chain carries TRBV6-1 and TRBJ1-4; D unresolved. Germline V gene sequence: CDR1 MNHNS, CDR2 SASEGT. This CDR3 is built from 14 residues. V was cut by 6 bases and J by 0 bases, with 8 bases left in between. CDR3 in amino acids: CASSPPATNEKLFF. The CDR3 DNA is TGTGCCAGCAGCCCGCCAGCAACTAATGAAAAACTGTTTTTT.

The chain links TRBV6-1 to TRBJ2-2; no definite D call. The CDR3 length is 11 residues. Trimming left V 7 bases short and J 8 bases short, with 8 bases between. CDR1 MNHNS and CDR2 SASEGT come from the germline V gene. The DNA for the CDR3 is TGTGCCAGCACAAACTCTGGGGAGCTGTTTTTT. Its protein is CASTNSGELFF.

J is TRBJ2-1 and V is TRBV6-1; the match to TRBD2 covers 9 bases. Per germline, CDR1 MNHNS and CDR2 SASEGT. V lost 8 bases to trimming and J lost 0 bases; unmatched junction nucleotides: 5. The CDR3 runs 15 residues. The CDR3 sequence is CASLSGGFSYNEQFF. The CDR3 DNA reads TGTGCCAGCCTGAGCGGGGGGTTCTCCTACAATGAGCAGTTCTTC.

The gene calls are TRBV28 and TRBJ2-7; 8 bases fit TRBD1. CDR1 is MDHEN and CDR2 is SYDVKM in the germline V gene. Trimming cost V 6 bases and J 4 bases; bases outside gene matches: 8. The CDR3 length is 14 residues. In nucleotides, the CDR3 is TGTGCCAGCAGGGGATGGACAGGGCAATACGAGCAGTACTTC. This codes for CASRGWTGQYEQYF.

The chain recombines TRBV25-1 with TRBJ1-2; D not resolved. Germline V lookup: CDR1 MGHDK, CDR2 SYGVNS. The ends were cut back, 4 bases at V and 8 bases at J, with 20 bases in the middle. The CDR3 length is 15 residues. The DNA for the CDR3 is TGTGCCAGCAGTGCACAATTCGGAGTTTCGAGGGGCTACACCTTC. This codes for CASSAQFGVSRGYTF.

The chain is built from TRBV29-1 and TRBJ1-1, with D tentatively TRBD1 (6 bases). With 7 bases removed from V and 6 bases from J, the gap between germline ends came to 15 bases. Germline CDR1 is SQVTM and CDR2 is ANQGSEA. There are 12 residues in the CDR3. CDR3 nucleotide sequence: TGCAGCGCCGGCGGGGGCGAGGCTGAAGCTTTCTTT. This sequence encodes CSAGGGEAEAFF.

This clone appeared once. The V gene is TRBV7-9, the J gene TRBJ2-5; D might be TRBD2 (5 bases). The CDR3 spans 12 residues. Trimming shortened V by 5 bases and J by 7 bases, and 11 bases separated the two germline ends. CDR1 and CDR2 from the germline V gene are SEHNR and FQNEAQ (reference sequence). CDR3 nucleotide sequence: TGTGCCAGCAGCATAGATCGGGGGACCCAGTACTTC. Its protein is CASSIDRGTQYF.

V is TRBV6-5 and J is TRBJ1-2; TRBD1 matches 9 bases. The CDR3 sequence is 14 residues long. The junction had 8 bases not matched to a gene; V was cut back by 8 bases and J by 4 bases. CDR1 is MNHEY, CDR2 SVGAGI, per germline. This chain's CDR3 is CASWTGVLGYGYTF. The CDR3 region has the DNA TGTGCCAGCTGGACAGGGGTCCTAGGCTATGGCTACACCTTC.

In nucleotides, the CDR3 is TGTGCCAGCAGTTCTGCGGGACTAGTGACTGAGCAGTTCTTC. Encoded protein: CASSSAGLVTEQFF. The rearrangement joins TRBV27 to TRBJ2-1, with 8 nucleotides matching TRBD2. The CDR3 spans 14 residues. Germline V gives CDR1 MNHEY, CDR2 SMNVEV (reference sequence). J lost 9 bases, V lost 4 bases, and 8 bases had no gene match.

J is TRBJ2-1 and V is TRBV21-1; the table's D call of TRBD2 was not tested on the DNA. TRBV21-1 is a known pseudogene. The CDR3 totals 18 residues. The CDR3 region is CASSLRLAGGPLIHEQFF. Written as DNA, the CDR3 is TGTGCCAGCAGCTTAAGACTAGCGGGAGGGCCTTTGATCCATGAGCAGTTCTTC.